This paragraph covers one TCR beta chain sequence. Its antigen is not known. Per the germline V gene, CDR1 is ENHRY and CDR2 is SYGVKD. The CDR3 runs 13 residues. The V and J ends lost 0 bases and 6 bases respectively, with 7 bases between them. These data belong to a study of vaccination effects on CD4 cells after COVID-19. Peptide-pool stimulation followed by sequencing identified expanded antigen-specific CD4+ clonotypes in the ViraFEST assay. Upon completion of roughly ten days in culture, CD4+ T cells were isolated. None of these healthy vaccinees had been infected with SARS-CoV-2 before vaccination. The data were produced by immunoSEQ multiplex PCR, yet TCRdb's version contains in-frame clones alone and is incomplete. The table lists roughly 41,000 clones, around 70% of them singletons.

This chain joins TRBV10-3 and TRBJ2-3; a possible D gene is TRBD2 (5 bases). Sequenced here: CD4+ T cells from PBMCs cultured with HCoV-OC43 spike peptides, sampled before COVID-19 vaccination. Documented subset: HCoV-OC43 spike overlapping peptide pool stimulation. The sequence was obtained from a human donor who received a COVID-19 vaccine. CDR3 bases: TGTGCCATCAGTGAGTCAATAGCGGATACGCAGTATTTT. Its protein is CAISESIADTQYF.